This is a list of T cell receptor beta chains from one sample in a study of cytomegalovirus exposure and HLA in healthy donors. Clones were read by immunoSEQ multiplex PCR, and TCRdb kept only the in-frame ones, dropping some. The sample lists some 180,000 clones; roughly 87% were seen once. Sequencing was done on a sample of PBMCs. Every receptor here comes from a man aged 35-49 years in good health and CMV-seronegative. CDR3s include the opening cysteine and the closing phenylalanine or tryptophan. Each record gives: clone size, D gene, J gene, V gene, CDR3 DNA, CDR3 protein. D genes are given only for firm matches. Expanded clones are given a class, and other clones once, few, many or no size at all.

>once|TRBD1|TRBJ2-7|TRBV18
TGTGCCAGCTCACCGGGACAGGGCAGCTCCTACGAGCAGTACTTC
CASSPGQGSSYEQYF
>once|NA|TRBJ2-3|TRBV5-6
TGTGCCAGCAGCCTTAGGCGGAAAGAGATCACAGATACGCAGTATTTT
CASSLRRKEITDTQYF
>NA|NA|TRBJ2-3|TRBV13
TGTGCCAGCAGGCTAAGGGAGATGTGGGATACGCAGTATTTT
CASRLREMWDTQYF
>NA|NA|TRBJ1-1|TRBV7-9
TGTGCCAGCAGTCTCTCCCGGTCCGGGGCTTTCTTT
CASSLSRSGAFF
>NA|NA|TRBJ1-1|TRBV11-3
TGTGCCAGCAGCTCGACGGGGAACACTGAAGCTTTCTTT
CASSSTGNTEAFF
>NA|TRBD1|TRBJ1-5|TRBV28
TGTGCCAGCAGTAAAACCGGACAGGGCGAGCCCCAGCATTTT
CASSKTGQGEPQHF
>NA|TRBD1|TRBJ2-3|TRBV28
TGTGCCAGCTGGAAGCAGGGGGCGAGGGCAGATACGCAGTATTTT
CASWKQGARADTQYF
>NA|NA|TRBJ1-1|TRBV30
TGTGCCTGGAGTGTACGGACAGCAGCTTTCTTT
CAWSVRTAAFF
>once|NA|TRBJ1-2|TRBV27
TGTGCCAGCAGTTTCCTTAAGGGGGGGGGCTATGGCTACACCTTC
CASSFLKGGGYGYTF
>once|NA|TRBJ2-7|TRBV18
TGTGCCAGCTCACCAGGGAGGACACGAGACTACGAGCAGTACTTC
CASSPGRTRDYEQYF
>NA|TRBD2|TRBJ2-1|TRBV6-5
TGTGCCAGCAGTTACTCGACTAGCGGGAAATCGAATGAGCAGTTCTTC
CASSYSTSGKSNEQFF
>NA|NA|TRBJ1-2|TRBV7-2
TGTGCCAGCAGCTTGGGGCGGCAAAGGAACTATGGCTACACCTTC
CASSLGRQRNYGYTF
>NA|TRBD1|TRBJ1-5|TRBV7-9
TGTGCCAGCAGCCAAGGGTGGGGACAGCGCAATCAGCCCCAGCATTTT
CASSQGWGQRNQPQHF
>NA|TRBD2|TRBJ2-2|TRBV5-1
TGCGCCAGCAGCTTCCGGAGGGAGGGGACCGGGGAGCTGTTTTTT
CASSFRREGTGELFF
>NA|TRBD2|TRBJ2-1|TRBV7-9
TGTGCCAGCAGCCAAACTAGCGGATACAATGAGCAGTTCTTC
CASSQTSGYNEQFF
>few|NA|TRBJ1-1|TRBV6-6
TGTGCCAGCACCGCACCGACAGGGAACACTGAAGCTTTCTTT
CASTAPTGNTEAFF
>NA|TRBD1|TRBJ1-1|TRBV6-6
TGTGCCAGCATTTCGACAGGGTCTAACACTGAAGCTTTCTTT
CASISTGSNTEAFF
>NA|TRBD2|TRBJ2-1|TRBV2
TGTGCCAGCATAGCCGGGACTAGTCCCCGCAATGAGCAGTTCTTC
CASIAGTSPRNEQFF
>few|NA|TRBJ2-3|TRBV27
TGTGCCAGCAGTTTATGGGACACTAGCACAGATACGCAGTATTTT
CASSLWDTSTDTQYF
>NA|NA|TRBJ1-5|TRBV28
TGTGCCAGCTCCGGGGATAGCAATCAGCCCCAGCATTTT
CASSGDSNQPQHF
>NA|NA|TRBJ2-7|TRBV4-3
TGCGCCAGCAGCCAAGATCACAGATCCTCCTACGAGCAGTACTTC
CASSQDHRSSYEQYF
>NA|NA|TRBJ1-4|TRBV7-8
TGTGCCAGCAGCACTACAGGGTCGGCTAATGAAAAACTGTTTTTT
CASSTTGSANEKLFF
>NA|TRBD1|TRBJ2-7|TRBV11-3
TGTGCCAGCAGCAGGCCCGGGACAGACTCCTACGAGCAGTACTTC
CASSRPGTDSYEQYF
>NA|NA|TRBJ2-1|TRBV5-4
TGTGCCAGCAGCTCGGGACGAAACGGGGGGCAGTTCTTC
CASSSGRNGGQFF
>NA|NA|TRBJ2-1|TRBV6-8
NA
CASSFWASGIFF
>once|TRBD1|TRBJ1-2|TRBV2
TGTGCCAGCATTCTACTGGACAGGGGAAATGGCTACACCTTC
CASILLDRGNGYTF
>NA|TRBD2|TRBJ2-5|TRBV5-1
TGCGCCAGCAGCGAGGTGGCGGGAGGAGAGACCCAGTACTTC
CASSEVAGGETQYF
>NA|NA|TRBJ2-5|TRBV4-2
TGTGCCAGCAGCCAAGATGGTCAGGAAGTGGAGACCCAGTACTTC
CASSQDGQEVETQYF
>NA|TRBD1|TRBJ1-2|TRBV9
TGTGCCAGCAGCTCCGTAGCTGGGACAGGGAACTATGGCTACACCTTC
CASSSVAGTGNYGYTF
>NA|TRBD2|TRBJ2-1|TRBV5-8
TGTGCCAGCCTGCCTCCCCCCGGGCGCGGGAGAGTCGATGAGCAGTTCTTC
CASLPPPGRGRVDEQFF
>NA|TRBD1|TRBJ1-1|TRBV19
TGTGCCAGTAGTAAGGACAGGGATCCCATGAACACTGAAGCTTTCTTT
CASSKDRDPMNTEAFF
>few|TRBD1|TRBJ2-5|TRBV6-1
TGTGCCAGCAGTGAGGACAGGGTGGTAGAGACCCAGTACTTC
CASSEDRVVETQYF
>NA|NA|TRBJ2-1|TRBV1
TGCACCAGCAGCCAAGATCGACTAGCGGGGGGGATAAGCTCCTACAATGAGCAGTTCTTC
CTSSQDRLAGGISSYNEQFF
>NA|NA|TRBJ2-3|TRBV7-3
TGTGCCAGCAGCCCGTCGGTGGGGGCATCAGATACGCAGTATTTT
CASSPSVGASDTQYF
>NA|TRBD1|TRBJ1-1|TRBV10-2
TGCGCCAGCCTGGGACAGGTGAACACTGAAGCTTTCTTT
CASLGQVNTEAFF
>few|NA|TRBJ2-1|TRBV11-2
TGTGCCAGCAGCTTAGATCTGCTAGCCGGTCACAATGAGCAGTTCTTC
CASSLDLLAGHNEQFF
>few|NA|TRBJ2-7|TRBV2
TGTGCCATCAAGTTCGGTGACTACGAGCAGTACTTC
CAIKFGDYEQYF
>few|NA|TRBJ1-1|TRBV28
TGTGCCAGTTTGGCATCGACAGGCACTGAAGCTTTCTTT
CASLASTGTEAFF
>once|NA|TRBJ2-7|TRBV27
TGTGCCAGCAGTTCAGGGCAGGAGTCGGCCTACGAGCAGTACTTC
CASSSGQESAYEQYF
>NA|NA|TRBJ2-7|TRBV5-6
TGTGCCAGCAGCTTGGCAAGAAGAGTAGCCTCCTACGAGCAGTACTTC
CASSLARRVASYEQYF
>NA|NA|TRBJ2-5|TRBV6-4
TGTGCCAGCAGTGACTCCCCGCGGGAGACCCAGTACTTC
CASSDSPRETQYF
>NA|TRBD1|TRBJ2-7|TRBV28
TGTGCCAGCCGAGCTCTCAGGGGGAGTCCCGAGCAGTACTTC
CASRALRGSPEQYF
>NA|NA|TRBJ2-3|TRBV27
TGTGCCAGCAGCCCCCTCACGGGGTTACGTGATACGCAGTATTTT
CASSPLTGLRDTQYF
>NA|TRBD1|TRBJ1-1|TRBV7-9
TGTGCCAGCAGCCGACAAACCGGGACAGGGAGCGAAGCTTTCTTT
CASSRQTGTGSEAFF
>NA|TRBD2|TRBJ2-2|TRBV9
TGTGCCAGCAGCGTAGGAGGCGGGGGGAACACCGGGGAGCTGTTTTTT
CASSVGGGGNTGELFF
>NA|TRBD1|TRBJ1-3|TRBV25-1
TGTGCCAGCAGTGAAACAGGGGAGGCCACCATATATTTT
CASSETGEATIYF
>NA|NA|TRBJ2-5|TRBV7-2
TGTGCCAGCAGCTCGTTGCGGGGTTGGGAGACCCAGTACTTC
CASSSLRGWETQYF
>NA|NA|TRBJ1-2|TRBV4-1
TGCGCCAGCAGCCAAGCGCAGTATGGCTACACCTTC
CASSQAQYGYTF
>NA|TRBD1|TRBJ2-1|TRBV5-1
TGCGCCAGCAGCTTGTTGGGACAGGGAATTTCCTACAATGAGCAGTTCTTC
CASSLLGQGISYNEQFF
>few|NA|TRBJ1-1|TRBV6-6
TGTGCCAGCAGTTCAGGGAGCGGAGGGTACACTGAAGCTTTCTTT
CASSSGSGGYTEAFF
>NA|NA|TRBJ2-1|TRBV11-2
TGTGCCAGCAGCTTAACCTACGGTGGCAGGGTGACGACTGAGCAGTTCTTC
CASSLTYGGRVTTEQFF
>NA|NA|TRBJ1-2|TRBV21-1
TGTGCCAGCAGCAAACAAGGGACAGGGAGAATCAGCTACACCTTC
CASSKQGTGRISYTF
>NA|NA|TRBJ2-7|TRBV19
TGTGCCAGTACCCCAGGGGTCAGTGTGCGCGAGCAGTACTTC
CASTPGVSVREQYF
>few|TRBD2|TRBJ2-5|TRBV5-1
TGCGCCAGCAGCTTATTGACTAGCGGGCAAGAGACCCAGTACTTC
CASSLLTSGQETQYF
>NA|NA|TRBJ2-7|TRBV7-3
TGTGCCAGCAGCCGCGGGACAGCCTACGAGCAGTACTTC
CASSRGTAYEQYF